This TCR beta chain was profiled in a study of T cells in women clearing cervical HPV infection. The wider study: Blood came at first lesion visit for cases, post-clearance for controls. Cases' blood sampling followed lesion detection by median approximately 150 days (90 to 200). General study findings and limits: Unknown T-cell numbers per sample may underlie the richness differences.

Of note for this clone: The target antigen is unknown. The DNA ends 3 residues before the CDR3 does, and the rest of the CDR3 is filled in from the germline J gene.

Deletions cut 0 bases from V and 4 bases from J, with 10 bases between. The germline V gene encodes CDR1 ENHRY and CDR2 SYGVKD. The CDR3 is 15 residues long. The method was immunoSEQ multiplex PCR; TCRdb's version includes in-frame clones alone and lacks a portion of them. This sample's table reports about 16,000 clones. The specimen was blood buffy coat. The V and J genes are TRBV10-3 and TRBJ1-5; D is unclear. The source of this sequence is a woman between 18 and 70 years old with a cervical HPV16 infection that either progressed to CIN3+ or cleared (not recorded which). The sequenced part of the CDR3 DNA is TGTGCCATCAGTGAGTCTCTGAGACTAAATCAGCCC. It specifies CAISESLRLNQP. The whole CDR3 is CAISESLRLNQPQHF.